The entry below gives a single TCR beta chain sequence along with its context. The sample comes from a study of blood T cell repertoires in COVID-19. Turning to the study itself: Collection of acute and convalescent COVID-19 samples took place in the United States, Italy and Spain.

Germline CDR1 is MGHRA and CDR2 is YSYEKL. The length of the CDR3 is 15 residues. V lost 1 base to trimming and J lost 4 bases; unmatched junction nucleotides: 6. This table comes from immunoSEQ multiplex PCR, and its TCRdb copy is limited to in-frame clones, with some not included. The table shows about 270,000 clones, with more than 70% occurring only once. The chain is built from TRBV4-1 and TRBJ1-2, with 7 bases matching TRBD1. The material sequenced was PBMCs or T cells enriched from blood (not recorded which). The source is a woman between 35 and 50 years old with acute COVID-19. DNA of the CDR3: TGCGCCAGCAGCCAAGGTACAGGGGTCGGCTATGGCTACACCTTC. Its translation is CASSQGTGVGYGYTF.